The following is a T cell receptor beta chain sequence with its context. Its antigen is as yet unknown. This record comes from a study of blood T cells in healthy people across ages. Study outcomes and limitations: Age brought a roughly linear fall in TCR beta diversity measured per million T cells.

Looked up from germline, CDR1 is SNHLY and CDR2 is FYNNEI. The V and J ends lost 6 bases and 2 bases respectively, with 13 bases between them. This CDR3 spans 14 amino acids. It was with a sample-barcoded 5' primer and a J-beta primer mix that a second PCR of roughly 7 to 12 cycles was run. MiXCR was run by TCRdb on the 5' RACE reads, yielding one entry per CDR3 protein. The repertoire includes roughly 1,700,000 distinct CDR3 sequences, 28% of them detected once, and 7.7% sits in the top ten. This TCR derives from a woman aged 25 to 39 in good health. The V and J genes are TRBV2 and TRBJ2-5; a weak D match, TRBD1 (6 bases). The specimen sequenced was blood. The CDR3 loop is CASRLTGNQETQYF. Here the CDR3 DNA reads TGTGCCAGCAGGTTAACAGGGAATCAAGAGACCCAGTACTTC. Together with reference TRBV2 and TRBJ2-5, the CDR3 gives the full variable domain: EPEVTQTPSHQVTQMGQEVILRCVPISNHLYFYWYRQILGQKVEFLVSFYNNEISEKSEIFDDQFSVERPDGSNFTLKIRSTKLEDSAMYFCASRLTGNQETQYFGPGTRLLVL.